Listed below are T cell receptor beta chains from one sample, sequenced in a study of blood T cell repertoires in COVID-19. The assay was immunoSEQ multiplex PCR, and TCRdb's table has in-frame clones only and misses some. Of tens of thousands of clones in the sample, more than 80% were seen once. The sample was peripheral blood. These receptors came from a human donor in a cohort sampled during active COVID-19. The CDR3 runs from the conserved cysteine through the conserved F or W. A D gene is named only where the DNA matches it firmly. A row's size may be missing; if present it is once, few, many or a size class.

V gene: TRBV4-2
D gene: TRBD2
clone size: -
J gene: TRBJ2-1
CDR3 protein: CASSHGLAGGLNNNEQFF
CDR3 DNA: TGTGCCAGCAGCCATGGACTAGCGGGAGGCCTCAATAACAATGAGCAGTTCTTC

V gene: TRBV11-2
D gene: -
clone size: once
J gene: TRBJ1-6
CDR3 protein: CASSLDAPRRNSPLHF
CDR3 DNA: TGTGCCAGCAGCTTAGATGCCCCGAGGAGGAATTCACCCCTCCACTTT

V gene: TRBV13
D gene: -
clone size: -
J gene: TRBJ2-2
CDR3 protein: CASSLGLNTGELFF
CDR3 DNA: TGTGCCAGCAGCTTAGGTCTTAACACCGGGGAGCTGTTTTTT

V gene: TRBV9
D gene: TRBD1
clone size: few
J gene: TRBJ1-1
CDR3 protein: CASSPWTGTTEAFF
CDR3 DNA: TGTGCCAGCAGCCCATGGACAGGGACCACTGAAGCTTTCTTT

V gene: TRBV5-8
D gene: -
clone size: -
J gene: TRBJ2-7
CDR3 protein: CASSLVLAYEQYF
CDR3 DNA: TGTGCCAGCAGCTTGGTGCTAGCCTACGAGCAGTACTTC

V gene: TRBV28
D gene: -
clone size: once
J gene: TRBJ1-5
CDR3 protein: CASSLEDQPQHF
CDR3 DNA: TGTGCCAGCAGTTTGGAGGATCAGCCCCAGCATTTT

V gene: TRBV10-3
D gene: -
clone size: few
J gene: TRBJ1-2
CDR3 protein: CAISELGGDYGYTF
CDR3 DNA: TGTGCCATCAGTGAACTTGGGGGCGACTATGGCTACACCTTC

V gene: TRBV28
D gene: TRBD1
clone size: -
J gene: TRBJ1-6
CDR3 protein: CASTLPGQFNSPLHF
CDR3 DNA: TGTGCCAGCACCTTACCGGGACAGTTTAATTCACCCCTCCACTTT

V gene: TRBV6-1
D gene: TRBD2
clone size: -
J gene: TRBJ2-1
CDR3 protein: CASSERLLAGVNEQFF
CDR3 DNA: TGTGCCAGCAGTGAAAGGTTGTTGGCGGGAGTCAATGAGCAGTTCTTC

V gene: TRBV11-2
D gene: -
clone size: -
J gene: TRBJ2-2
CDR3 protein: CASSGGAGPNTGELFF
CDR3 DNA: TGTGCCAGCAGTGGGGGGGCAGGTCCGAACACCGGGGAGCTGTTTTTT